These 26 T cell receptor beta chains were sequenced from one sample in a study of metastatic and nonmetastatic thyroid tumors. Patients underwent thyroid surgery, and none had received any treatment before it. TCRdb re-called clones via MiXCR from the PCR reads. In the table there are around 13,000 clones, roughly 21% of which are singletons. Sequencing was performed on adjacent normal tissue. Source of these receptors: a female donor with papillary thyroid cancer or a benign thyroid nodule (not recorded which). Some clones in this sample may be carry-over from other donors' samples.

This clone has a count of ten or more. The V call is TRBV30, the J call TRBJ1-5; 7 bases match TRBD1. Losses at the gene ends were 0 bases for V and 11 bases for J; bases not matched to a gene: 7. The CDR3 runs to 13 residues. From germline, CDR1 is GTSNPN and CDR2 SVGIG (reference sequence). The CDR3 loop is CAWSVTGARAQHF. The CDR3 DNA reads TGTGCCTGGAGTGTAACAGGGGCCAGGGCCCAGCATTTT. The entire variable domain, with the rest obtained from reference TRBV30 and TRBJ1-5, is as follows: SQTIHQWPATLVQPVGSPLSLECTVEGTSNPNLYWYRQAAGRGLQLLFYSVGIGQISSEVPQNLSASRPQDRQFILSSKKLLLSDSGFYLCAWSVTGARAQHFGDGTRLSIL.

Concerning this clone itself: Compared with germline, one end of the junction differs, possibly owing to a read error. The CDR3 protein is CASSLGATNEKLFF. In DNA, the CDR3 is TGTGCCAGCAGCTTGGGGGCAACTAACGAAAAACTGTTTTTT. This chain uses TRBV5-6 with TRBJ1-4, with D unclear. Germline V gene data show CDR1 as SGHDT and CDR2 as YYEEEE. The CDR3 runs 14 residues.

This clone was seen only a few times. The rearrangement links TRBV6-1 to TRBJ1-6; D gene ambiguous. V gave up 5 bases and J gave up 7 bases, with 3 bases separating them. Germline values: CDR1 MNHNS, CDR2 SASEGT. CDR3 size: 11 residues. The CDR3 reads CASSRNSPLHF. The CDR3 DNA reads TGTGCCAGCAGTCGGAATTCACCCCTCCACTTT.

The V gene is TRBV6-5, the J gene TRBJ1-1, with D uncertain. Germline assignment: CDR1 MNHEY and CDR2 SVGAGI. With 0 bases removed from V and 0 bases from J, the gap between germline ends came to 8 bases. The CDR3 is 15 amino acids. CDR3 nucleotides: TGTGCCAGCAGTTACTCGAGGGTCATGAACACTGAAGCTTTCTTT. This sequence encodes CASSYSRVMNTEAFF.

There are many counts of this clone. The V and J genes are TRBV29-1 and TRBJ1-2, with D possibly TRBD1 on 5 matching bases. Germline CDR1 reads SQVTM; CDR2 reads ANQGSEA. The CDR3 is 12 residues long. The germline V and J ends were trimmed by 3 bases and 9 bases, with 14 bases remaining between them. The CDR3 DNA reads TGCAGCGTTGAGGTCAGGGTTGGGCGCTACACCTTC. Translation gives CSVEVRVGRYTF.

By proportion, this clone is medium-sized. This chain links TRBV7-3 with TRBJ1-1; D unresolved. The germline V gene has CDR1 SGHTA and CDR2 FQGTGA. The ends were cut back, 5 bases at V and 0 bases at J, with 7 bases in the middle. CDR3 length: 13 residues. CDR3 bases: TGTGCCAGCAGCGCCCAGATGAACACTGAAGCTTTCTTT. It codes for CASSAQMNTEAFF.

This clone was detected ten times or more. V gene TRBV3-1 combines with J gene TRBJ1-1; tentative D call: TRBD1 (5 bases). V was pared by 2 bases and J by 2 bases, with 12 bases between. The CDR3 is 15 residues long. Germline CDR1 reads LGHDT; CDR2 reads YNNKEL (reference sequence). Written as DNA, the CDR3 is TGTGCCAGCAGCCAAAACCGGGACGGTAACACTGAAGCTTTCTTT. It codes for CASSQNRDGNTEAFF.

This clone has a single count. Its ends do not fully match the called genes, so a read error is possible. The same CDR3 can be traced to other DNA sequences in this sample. Here the CDR3 DNA reads TGTGCCAGCGAGGGGACAGGTGGCTCCCCCTATAATGAGCAGTTCTTC. It encodes CASEGTGGSPYNEQFF. The V and J genes are TRBV2 and TRBJ2-1, with TRBD1 matching over 8 bases. The germline gives CDR1 SNHLY, CDR2 FYNNEI. This CDR3 is 16 amino acids long.

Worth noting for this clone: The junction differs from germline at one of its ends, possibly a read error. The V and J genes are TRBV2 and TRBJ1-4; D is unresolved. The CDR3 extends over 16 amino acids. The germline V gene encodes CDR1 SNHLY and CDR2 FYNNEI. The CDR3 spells CVSLGGRIAINEKLFF. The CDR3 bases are TGTGTCAGCCTCGGAGGGAGGATTGCAATTAATGAAAAACTGTTTTTT.

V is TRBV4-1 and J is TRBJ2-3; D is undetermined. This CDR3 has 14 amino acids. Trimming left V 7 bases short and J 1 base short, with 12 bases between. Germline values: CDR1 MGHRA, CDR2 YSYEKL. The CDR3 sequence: CASIPTVGTDTQYF. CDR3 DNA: TGCGCCAGCATCCCGACTGTGGGCACAGATACGCAGTATTTT.

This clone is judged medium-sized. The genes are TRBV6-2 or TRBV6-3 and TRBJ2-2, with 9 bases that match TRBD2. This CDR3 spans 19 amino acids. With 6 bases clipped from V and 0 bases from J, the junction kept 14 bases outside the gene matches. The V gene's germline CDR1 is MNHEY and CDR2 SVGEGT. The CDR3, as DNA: TGTGCCAGCAGGCATTTGGGACAGATAGCGGGAGCGAACACCGGGGAGCTGTTTTTT. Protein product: CASRHLGQIAGANTGELFF.

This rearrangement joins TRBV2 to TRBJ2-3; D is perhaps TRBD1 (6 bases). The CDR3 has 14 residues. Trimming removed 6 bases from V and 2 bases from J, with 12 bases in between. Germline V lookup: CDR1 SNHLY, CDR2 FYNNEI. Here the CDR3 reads CASRDRPYTDTQYF. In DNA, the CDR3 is TGTGCCAGCAGGGACAGACCTTACACAGATACGCAGTATTTT.

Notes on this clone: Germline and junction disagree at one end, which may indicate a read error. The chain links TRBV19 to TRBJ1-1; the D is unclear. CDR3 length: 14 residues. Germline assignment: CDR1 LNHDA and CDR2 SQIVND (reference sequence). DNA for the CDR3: TGTGCCAGTATTATAAAGATCGCCCAGCCTGAAGCTTTCTTT. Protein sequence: CASIIKIAQPEAFF.

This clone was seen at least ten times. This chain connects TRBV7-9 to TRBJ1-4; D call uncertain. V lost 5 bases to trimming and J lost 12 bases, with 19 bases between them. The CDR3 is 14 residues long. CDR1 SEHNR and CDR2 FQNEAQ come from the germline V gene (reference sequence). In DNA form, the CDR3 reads TGTGCCAGCAGCGCGCTCGCGCCTTATACAGAACTGTTTTTT. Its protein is CASSALAPYTELFF.

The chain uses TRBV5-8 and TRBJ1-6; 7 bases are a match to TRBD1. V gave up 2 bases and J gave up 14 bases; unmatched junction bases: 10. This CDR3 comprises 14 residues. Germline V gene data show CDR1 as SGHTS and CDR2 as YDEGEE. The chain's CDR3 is CASSFDRAQGALHF. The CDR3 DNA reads TGTGCCAGCAGCTTCGACAGGGCCCAGGGGGCCCTCCACTTT. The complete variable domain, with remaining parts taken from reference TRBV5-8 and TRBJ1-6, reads EAGVTQSPTHLIKTRGQQATLRCSPISGHTSVYWYQQALGLGLQFLLWYDEGEERNRGNFPPRFSGRQFPNYSSELNVNALELEDSALYLCASSFDRAQGALHFGNGTRLTVT.

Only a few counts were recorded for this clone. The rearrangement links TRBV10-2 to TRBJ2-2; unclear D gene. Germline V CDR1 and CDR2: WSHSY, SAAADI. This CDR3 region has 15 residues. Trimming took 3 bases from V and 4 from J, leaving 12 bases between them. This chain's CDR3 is CASSDIGLGTGELFF. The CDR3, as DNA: TGCGCCAGCAGTGACATTGGCTTGGGCACCGGGGAGCTGTTTTTT.

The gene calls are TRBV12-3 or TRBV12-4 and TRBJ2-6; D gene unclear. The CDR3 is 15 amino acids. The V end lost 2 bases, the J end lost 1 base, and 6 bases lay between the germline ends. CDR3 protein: CASSLRMSGANVLTF. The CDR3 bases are TGTGCCAGCAGTTTAAGGATGTCTGGGGCCAACGTCCTGACTTTC.

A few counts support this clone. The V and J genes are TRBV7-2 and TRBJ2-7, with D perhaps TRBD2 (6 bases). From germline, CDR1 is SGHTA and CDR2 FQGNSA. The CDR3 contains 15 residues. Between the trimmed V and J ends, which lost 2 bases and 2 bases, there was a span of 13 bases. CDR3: CASSLKGTVAYEQYF. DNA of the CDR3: TGTGCCAGCAGCTTAAAGGGGACTGTCGCCTACGAGCAGTACTTC.

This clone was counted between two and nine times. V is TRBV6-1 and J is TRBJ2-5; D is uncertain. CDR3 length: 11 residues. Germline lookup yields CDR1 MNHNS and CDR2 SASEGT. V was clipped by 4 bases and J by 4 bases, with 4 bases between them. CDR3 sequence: CASSVLETQYF. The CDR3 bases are TGTGCCAGCAGTGTTCTAGAGACCCAGTACTTC.

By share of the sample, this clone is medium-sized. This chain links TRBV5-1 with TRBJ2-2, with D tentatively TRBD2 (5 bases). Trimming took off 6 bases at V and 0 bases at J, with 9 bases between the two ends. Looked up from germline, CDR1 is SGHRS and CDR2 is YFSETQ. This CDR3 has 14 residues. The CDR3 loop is CASTSGTNTGELFF. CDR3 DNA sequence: TGCGCCAGCACATCGGGAACGAACACCGGGGAGCTGTTTTTT.

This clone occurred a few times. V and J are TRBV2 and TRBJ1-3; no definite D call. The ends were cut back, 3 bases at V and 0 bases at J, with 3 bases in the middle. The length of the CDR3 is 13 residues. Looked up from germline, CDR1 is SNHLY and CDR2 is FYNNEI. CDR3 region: CASSDNSGNTIYF. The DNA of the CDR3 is TGTGCCAGCAGTGACAACTCTGGAAACACCATATATTTT.

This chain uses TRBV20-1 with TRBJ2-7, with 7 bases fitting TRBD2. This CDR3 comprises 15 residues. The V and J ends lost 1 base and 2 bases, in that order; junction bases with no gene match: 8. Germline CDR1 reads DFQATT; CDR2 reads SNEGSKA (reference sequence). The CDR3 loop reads CSARGMSGATYEQYF. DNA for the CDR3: TGCAGTGCTAGAGGGATGAGCGGGGCAACCTACGAGCAGTACTTC.

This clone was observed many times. CDR3 sequence: CASSQDRSLAGDNEQYF. CDR3 coding DNA: TGTGCCAGCAGCCAAGATCGGTCACTGGCGGGAGACAACGAGCAGTACTTC. The J gene is TRBJ2-7, the V gene TRBV14, with 7 bases aligning to TRBD2. CDR3 size: 17 residues. Germline trimming cut 0 bases from V and 5 bases from J; bases unmatched to any gene: 13. Germline loops: CDR1 SGHDN, CDR2 FVKESK.

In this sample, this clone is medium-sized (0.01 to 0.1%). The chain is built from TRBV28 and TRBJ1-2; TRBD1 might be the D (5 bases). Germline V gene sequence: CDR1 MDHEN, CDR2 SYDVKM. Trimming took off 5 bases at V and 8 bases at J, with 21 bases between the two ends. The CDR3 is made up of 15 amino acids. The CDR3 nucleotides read TGTGCCAGCAGTCGTACAAGAAGGGGTATAGGCGGCTACACCTTC. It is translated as CASSRTRRGIGGYTF.

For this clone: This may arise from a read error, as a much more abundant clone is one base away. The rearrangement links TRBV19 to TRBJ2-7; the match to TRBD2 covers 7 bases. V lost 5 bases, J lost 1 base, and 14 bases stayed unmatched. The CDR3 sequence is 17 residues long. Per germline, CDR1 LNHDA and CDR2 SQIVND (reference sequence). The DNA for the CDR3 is TGTGCCAGTAGTCCTCTAACCCGCGGGAGAGTTTCCTACGAGCAGTACTTC. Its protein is CASSPLTRGRVSYEQYF.

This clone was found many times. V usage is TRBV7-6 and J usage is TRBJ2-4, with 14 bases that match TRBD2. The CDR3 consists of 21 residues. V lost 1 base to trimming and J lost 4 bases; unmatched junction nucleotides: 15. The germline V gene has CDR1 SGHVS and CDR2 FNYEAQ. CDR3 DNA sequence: TGTGCCAGCAGCTTAGTTCCTCCGGGACTAGCGGGAGTCTGGGGGAAAAACATTCAGTACTTC. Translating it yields CASSLVPPGLAGVWGKNIQYF.